The clone carrying this TCR beta chain was recorded a few times. There were TCR beta CDR3 regions amplified from RNA transcripts. HTBI primers were employed in a first-round RT-PCR of the TCR CDR3. TCRdb redid the calling of the multiplex PCR reads with MiXCR, one entry per CDR3 protein. The data hold 500,000 to 650,000 distinct CDR3 sequences, with about 15% observed a single time. The data were taken from a study of T cells in Graves' hyperthyroidism and ophthalmopathy. CDR3 length: 16 residues. Germline V gene data show CDR1 as SGHDN and CDR2 as FVKESK. Unmatched junction bases numbered 5, after V lost 0 bases and J lost 6 bases. Isolation of PBMCs was performed on 9.5 to 10 ml fresh peripheral blood.

The TCR comes from a woman aged 40 to 50 with Graves' hyperthyroidism. The genes are TRBV14 and TRBJ2-3; 11 bases map to TRBD2. The sample was blood. The DNA for the CDR3 is TGTGCCAGCAGCCAAGAGCCTAGCGGGAGGATTGATACGCAGTATTTT. It yields the protein CASSQEPSGRIDTQYF. Looking up the rest from reference TRBV14 and TRBJ2-3 gives the full variable domain: EAGVTQFPSHSVIEKGQTVTLRCDPISGHDNLYWYRRVMGKEIKFLLHFVKESKQDESGMPNNRFLAERTGGTYSTLKVQPAELEDSGVYFCASSQEPSGRIDTQYFGPGTRLTVL.